This T cell receptor (beta chain) derives from a study of beta chain features in type 1 diabetes. The CDR3 consists of 15 residues. Germline V CDR1 and CDR2: LGHNA, YSLEER. J lost 2 bases, V lost 2 bases, and 4 bases had no gene match. Every isolated RNA sample was fully reverse transcribed, so sequencing captured expressed TCRB transcripts. An average roughly 3.5 million reads came from naive, central memory and regulatory T cell samples. The method was immunoSEQ multiplex PCR; TCRdb's version includes in-frame clones alone and lacks a portion of them. The repertoire holds 330,000 or so clones, about 19% seen once, with 0.044% in the top ten. Comment on this clone: What it recognizes is unknown.

Whole-study findings and limits: Type 1 diabetes patients showed a moderate but significant shortening of TCRB CDR3s in all four CD4+ subsets.

The clonotype comes from a woman aged 18-29 years in good health. Sequencing used naive CD4+ T cells from blood. The chain combines TRBV4-3 with TRBJ2-7, with TRBD2 identical over 9 bases. The CDR3 bases are TGCGCCAGCAGCCAAAATGCGGGGGGGCCCTACGAGCAGTACTTC. Translation: CASSQNAGGPYEQYF.